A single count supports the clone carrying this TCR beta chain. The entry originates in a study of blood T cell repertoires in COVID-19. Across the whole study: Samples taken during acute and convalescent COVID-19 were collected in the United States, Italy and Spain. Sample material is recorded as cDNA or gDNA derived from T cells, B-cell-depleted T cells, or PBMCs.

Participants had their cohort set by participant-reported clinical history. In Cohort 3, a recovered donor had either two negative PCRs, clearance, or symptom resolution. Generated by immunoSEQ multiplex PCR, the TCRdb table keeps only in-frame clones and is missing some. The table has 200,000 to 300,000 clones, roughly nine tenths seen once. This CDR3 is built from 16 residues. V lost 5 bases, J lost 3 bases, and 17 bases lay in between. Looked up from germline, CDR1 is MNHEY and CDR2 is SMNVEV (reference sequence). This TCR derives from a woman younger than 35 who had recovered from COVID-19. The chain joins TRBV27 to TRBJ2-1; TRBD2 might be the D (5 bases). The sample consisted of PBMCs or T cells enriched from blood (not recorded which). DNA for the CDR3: TGTGCCAGCAGTCCCACTTGGGAAGCGGACTACAATGAGCAGTTCTTC. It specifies CASSPTWEADYNEQFF.